This TCR beta chain stems from a study of blood T cell repertoires in COVID-19. Using immunoSEQ multiplex PCR, the repertoire was profiled, and TCRdb retains in-frame clones only, with some absent. This sample carries 200,000 to 250,000 clones, 82% of them seen once, and the ten largest clones take less than 3.5%. In the case of this clone: At the DNA level, this CDR3 is encoded by other sequences in the same sample as well.

Trimming removed 0 bases at V and 5 bases at J, with 5 bases between. Germline V lookup: CDR1 LNHNV, CDR2 YYDKDF (reference sequence). This CDR3 is 12 amino acids long. Sequencing was carried out using peripheral blood. The TCR sequence derives from a woman between 18 and 29 years old with acute or convalescent COVID-19. The chain has TRBV15 and TRBJ2-7, with D possibly matching TRBD1 (5 bases). The CDR3 DNA reads as TGTGCCACCAGCAGAGACAGGGACGAGCAGTACTTC. This sequence encodes CATSRDRDEQYF.